This T cell receptor beta chain was observed in a study of blood T cell repertoires in COVID-19. Across the whole study: Collection of acute and convalescent COVID-19 samples took place in the United States, Italy and Spain.

Participants were aged roughly 18 to 100 years from around 25 US areas. Cohort assignment relied on participant-reported clinical history. This clone was seen a handful of times. Trimming took off 8 bases at V and 3 bases at J, with 8 bases between the two ends. CDR1 MDHEN and CDR2 SYDVKM come from the germline V gene. This CDR3 comprises 12 residues. As originally analysed: Amplifying reference gene primers gave estimates of nucleated cell counts. Data came from immunoSEQ multiplex PCR; TCRdb stores just in-frame clones and leaves some out. From that table come the V and J calls and clone size; the DNA was used to work out D and trimming. Found here are approximately 200,000 clones, 65% to 85% of them singletons; the top ten hold over 7%.

The rearrangement links TRBV28 to TRBJ1-5, with D tentatively TRBD1 (6 bases). This receptor was obtained from a woman aged 40 to 55 with acute COVID-19. What was sequenced was PBMCs or T cells enriched from blood (not recorded which). DNA for the CDR3: TGTGCCAGCCGACAGGTCAATCAGCCCCAGCATTTT. Translating gives CASRQVNQPQHF.